These T cell receptor beta chains were read from a single sample in a study of early T cells in non-severe SARS-CoV-2 infection. TCRdb itself ran the 5' RACE reads through MiXCR, one entry per CDR3 protein. Of more than 65,000 distinct CDR3 sequences listed, under 15% are singletons. This sample comprised whole blood, obtained at baseline. The receptor set was obtained from an adult who was a healthcare worker with PCR-confirmed SARS-CoV-2 infection or an uninfected control (not recorded which). CDR3s include the opening cysteine and the closing phenylalanine or tryptophan.

v_gene	len	j_gene	CDR3aa
TRBV10-3	18	TRBJ2-5	CAISPWGTSGASGETQYF
TRBV10-2	14	TRBJ1-1	CASSEVGRGTEAFF
TRBV4-1	15	TRBJ2-7	CASSQVGQGSDEQYF
TRBV11-2	13	TRBJ2-5	CASSPDSEETQYF
TRBV7-2	16	TRBJ2-1	CASSSRPGLAGGEQFF
TRBV12-3/TRBV12-4	14	TRBJ2-7	CASSPEDRGYEQYF
TRBV28	13	TRBJ2-7	CASRATGLAEQYF
TRBV14	16	TRBJ2-3	CASSQEPADRTDTQYF
TRBV6-6	16	TRBJ1-6	CASTSPMGRANSPLHF
TRBV28	16	TRBJ1-6	CASRERTGNYNSPLHF
TRBV20-1	14	TRBJ2-3	CSVEPLQGTDTQYF
TRBV3-1	15	TRBJ2-2	CASSQGGLGTGELFF
TRBV2	14	TRBJ1-1	CASSILGQNTEAFF